The T cell receptor (beta chain) described here comes from a study of Graves' ophthalmopathy and Graves' hyperthyroidism. Broader study findings: Thyroid clonotypes that were expanded above 0.001 frequency mostly also appeared in blood. For predicting ophthalmopathy progression, the model had 60% to 71% sensitivity and 72.22% specificity.

The diagnosis combined clinical symptoms, thyroxine, TRAb, thyroid ultrasound and orbital computed tomography scans. As for this clonotype: Antigen: not known.

Amplification of TCR beta CDR3 regions used RNA transcripts. Second-round multiplex PCR followed a first-round RT-PCR using HTBI primers. MiXCR, run by TCRdb on the multiplex PCR reads, gives a single entry per CDR3 protein. The sample lists 350,000 to 400,000 distinct CDR3 sequences; approximately 15% were seen once. V was trimmed by 4 bases and J by 1 base, leaving 15 bases between them. The CDR3 spans 16 residues. The germline CDR1 and CDR2 sequences are MNHGY and SAAAGT. This clonotype originated in a woman younger than 30 with stable Graves' hyperthyroidism. Sequenced input: peripheral blood. The chain has TRBV6-8 and TRBJ2-3; no reliable D call. CDR3 amino acids: CASSSPEAPGTDTQYF. DNA of the CDR3: TGTGCCAGCAGTTCACCCGAAGCTCCTGGCACAGATACGCAGTATTTT.